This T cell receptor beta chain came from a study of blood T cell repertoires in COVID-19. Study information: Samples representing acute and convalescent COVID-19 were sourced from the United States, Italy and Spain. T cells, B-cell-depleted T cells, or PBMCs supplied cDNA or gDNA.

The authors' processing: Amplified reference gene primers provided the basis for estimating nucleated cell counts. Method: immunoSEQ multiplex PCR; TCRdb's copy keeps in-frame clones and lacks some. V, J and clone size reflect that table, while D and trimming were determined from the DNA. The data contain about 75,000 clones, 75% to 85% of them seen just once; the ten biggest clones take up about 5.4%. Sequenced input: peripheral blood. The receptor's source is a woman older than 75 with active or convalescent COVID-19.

The CDR3 here is CASSELASSYNEQFF. The CDR3 DNA reads TGTGCCAGCAGTGAACTCGCTAGCTCCTACAATGAGCAGTTCTTC. The chain uses TRBV6-1 and TRBJ2-1; D is unresolved. The CDR3 runs to 15 residues. Germline V CDR1 and CDR2: MNHNS, SASEGT. V was pared by 2 bases and J by 0 bases, with 8 bases between.